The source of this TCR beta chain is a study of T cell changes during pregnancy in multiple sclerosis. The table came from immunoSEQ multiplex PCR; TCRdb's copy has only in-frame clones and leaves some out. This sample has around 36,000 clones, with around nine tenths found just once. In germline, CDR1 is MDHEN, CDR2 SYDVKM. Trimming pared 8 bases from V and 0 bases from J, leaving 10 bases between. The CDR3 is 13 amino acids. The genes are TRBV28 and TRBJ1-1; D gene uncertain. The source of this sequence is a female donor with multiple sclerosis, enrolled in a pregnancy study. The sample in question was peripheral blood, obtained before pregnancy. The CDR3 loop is CASCNSLNTEAFF. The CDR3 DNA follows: TGTGCCAGCTGTAATTCCTTGAACACTGAAGCTTTCTTT.